This paragraph reports one T cell receptor beta chain. Among the 120 subjects of the validation cohort, separate from the approximately 670-subject first cohort, were the donors. Sequencing used immunoSEQ multiplex PCR; TCRdb keeps in-frame clones, though not all of them. The repertoire consists of 100,000 or so clones, with about 88% occurring once and the leading ten covering roughly 4%. CDR1 and CDR2 (germline): SGHRS, YFSETQ. This CDR3 spans 16 amino acids. V was shortened by 0 bases and J by 1 base, with 11 bases between the two germline ends. This specimen belongs to a study of cytomegalovirus exposure and HLA in healthy donors.

Sequencing was performed on PBMCs. The TCR comes from a woman under 30 in good health and CMV-seropositive. The V call is TRBV5-1, the J call TRBJ1-3; possibly TRBD1 for D (6 bases). As DNA, the CDR3 is TGCGCCAGCAGCTTGGACGGGACATATTCTGGAAACACCATATATTTT. Translation: CASSLDGTYSGNTIYF.